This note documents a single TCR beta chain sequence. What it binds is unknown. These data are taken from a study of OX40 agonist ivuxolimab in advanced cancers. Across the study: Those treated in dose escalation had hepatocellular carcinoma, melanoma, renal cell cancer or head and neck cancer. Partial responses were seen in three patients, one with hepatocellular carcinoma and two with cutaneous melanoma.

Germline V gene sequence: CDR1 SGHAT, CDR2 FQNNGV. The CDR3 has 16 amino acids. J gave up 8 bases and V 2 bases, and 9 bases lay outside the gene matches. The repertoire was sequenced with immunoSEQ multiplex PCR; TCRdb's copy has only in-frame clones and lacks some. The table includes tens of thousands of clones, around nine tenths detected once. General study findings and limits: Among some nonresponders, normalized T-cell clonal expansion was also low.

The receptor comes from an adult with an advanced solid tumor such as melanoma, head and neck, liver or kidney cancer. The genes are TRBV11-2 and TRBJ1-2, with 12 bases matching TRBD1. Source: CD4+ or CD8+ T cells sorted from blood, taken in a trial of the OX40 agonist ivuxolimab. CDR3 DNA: TGTGCCAGCAGCTTAATGTCTTTAGGGACAGGGGGCGGCTACACCTTC. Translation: CASSLMSLGTGGGYTF.